One sample yielded the 16 T cell receptor beta chains listed below, sequenced in a study of T cell responses to AZD1222 COVID-19 vaccine. Sequenced by immunoSEQ multiplex PCR; TCRdb stores in-frame clones only, minus some. The sample consists of roughly 150,000 clones, over 80% of them appearing once. The sequencing here drew on peripheral blood, taken 28 days after the second AZD1222 dose. The receptor source for this set is an adult who received the AZD1222 COVID-19 vaccine.

The rearrangement links TRBV5-1 to TRBJ2-7; the match to TRBD1 covers 7 bases. The germline V gene encodes CDR1 SGHRS and CDR2 YFSETQ. The length of the CDR3 is 11 residues. The ends lost 6 bases at V and 6 bases at J; junction bases unmatched: 3. Here the CDR3 reads CASNRGAEQYF. For the CDR3, the DNA is TGCGCCAGCAACAGGGGCGCCGAGCAGTACTTC.

There are many counts of this clone. The rearrangement links TRBV9 to TRBJ2-7, with D uncertain. CDR1 and CDR2 (germline): SGDLS, YYNGEE. This CDR3 contains 16 residues. V shed 0 bases and J shed 4 bases, with 17 bases lying between them. The CDR3 DNA reads TGTGCCAGCAGCGTAGGGGCGCCCGGTGGTGAGTACGAGCAGTACTTC. Amino acid sequence: CASSVGAPGGEYEQYF.

This clone occurred a few times. V and J are TRBV5-1 and TRBJ1-2; D is ambiguous. The germline V gene encodes CDR1 SGHRS and CDR2 YFSETQ. The V and J ends lost 7 bases and 0 bases respectively, with 13 bases between them. The CDR3 totals 14 residues. CDR3 nucleotide sequence: TGCGCCAGCTCCACTTCAGAGTCTAACTATGGCTACACCTTC. It translates to CASSTSESNYGYTF.

This clone was counted once. The rearrangement links TRBV28 to TRBJ1-3; tentatively, D is TRBD1 (5 bases). The CDR3 has 16 residues. Germline V lookup: CDR1 MDHEN, CDR2 SYDVKM. V lost 2 bases, J lost 0 bases, and 11 bases lay in between. CDR3 sequence (DNA): TGTGCCAGCAGTTTAGAGAGGGGATACTCTGGAAACACCATATATTTT. Amino acids: CASSLERGYSGNTIYF.

This sequence joins TRBV28 and TRBJ1-2, with TRBD1 identical over 7 bases. CDR3 length: 14 residues. Looked up from germline, CDR1 is MDHEN and CDR2 is SYDVKM. The ends lost 2 bases at V and 3 bases at J; junction bases unmatched: 3. DNA of the CDR3: TGTGCCAGCAGTTTAGACAGGGAGGACTATGGCTACACCTTC. This translates into CASSLDREDYGYTF.

The V call is TRBV2, the J call TRBJ2-7, with TRBD1 matching over 9 bases. With 11 bases clipped from V and 5 bases from J, the junction kept 13 bases outside the gene matches. This CDR3 region has 14 residues. Per the germline V gene, CDR1 is SNHLY and CDR2 is FYNNEI. The CDR3 region is CASGLGTGIDEQYF. The CDR3 DNA sequence: TGTGCCTCCGGTTTAGGGACAGGGATTGACGAGCAGTACTTC.

The chain has TRBV20-1 and TRBJ1-2; D gene uncertain. Germline lookup yields CDR1 DFQATT and CDR2 SNEGSKA (reference sequence). V was pared by 3 bases and J by 8 bases, with 10 bases between. This CDR3 has 11 amino acids. CDR3: CSARGGGGYTF. The CDR3 DNA reads TGCAGTGCTAGGGGCGGCGGGGGCTACACCTTC.

This chain links TRBV3-1 (or the pseudogene TRBV3-2) with TRBJ2-3; D possibly corresponds to TRBD2 (6 bases). Deletions cut 4 bases from V and 4 bases from J, with 15 bases between. This CDR3 spans 15 amino acids. The germline gives CDR1 LGHDT, CDR2 YNNKEL (reference sequence). This chain's CDR3 is CASSPGGTGADTQYF. The CDR3 nucleotides are TGTGCCAGCAGCCCTGGGGGGACTGGGGCAGATACGCAGTATTTT.

The rearrangement uses TRBV28 and TRBJ2-1; D remains unclear. The CDR3 extends over 15 amino acids. Trimming left V 3 bases short and J 0 bases short, with 9 bases between. Germline lookup yields CDR1 MDHEN and CDR2 SYDVKM. DNA for the CDR3: TGTGCCAGCAGTTTGGAACCAAGCTCCTACAATGAGCAGTTCTTC. As protein: CASSLEPSSYNEQFF.

This chain uses TRBV5-5 with TRBJ2-4, with 9 bases matching TRBD1. The V segment lost 4 bases and the J segment 3 bases; nucleotides outside the gene matches: 14. The CDR3 is 18 amino acids. CDR1 is SGHKS, CDR2 YYEKEE, per germline (reference sequence). The CDR3 DNA reads as TGTGCCAGCAGCAGACTTCTCCGGGACAGGGTGGTCAAAAACATTCAGTACTTC. It codes for CASSRLLRDRVVKNIQYF.

The gene calls are TRBV6-1 and TRBJ1-5; tentatively, D is TRBD1 (6 bases). The CDR3 covers 15 residues. CDR1 and CDR2 (germline): MNHNS, SASEGT. Trimming stripped 5 bases from V and 8 bases from J, with 19 bases between. CDR3 nucleotide sequence: TGTGCCAGCAGTACCCGGCGAGGGGGGAGTGAGCCCCAGCATTTT. It specifies CASSTRRGGSEPQHF.

The chain employs TRBV19 and TRBJ1-1; D is unclear. V lost 1 base and J lost 6, with 12 bases in between. Germline CDR1 and CDR2: LNHDA and SQIVND (reference sequence). CDR3 size: 14 residues. DNA of the CDR3: TGTGCCAGTAGTATAGCTGCGGTAAGTCCTGAAGCTTTCTTT. Its translation is CASSIAAVSPEAFF.

The chain combines TRBV4-2 with TRBJ2-7; 13 bases are a match to TRBD2. After removal of 1 base from V and 7 bases from J, the junction contained 10 bases not matched to a gene. This CDR3 comprises 17 residues. Germline-derived CDR1 and CDR2 are LGHNA and YNFKEQ. The CDR3 is CASSQGGTSGIPEEQYF. The CDR3 nucleotides are TGTGCCAGCAGCCAAGGGGGGACTAGCGGGATCCCCGAAGAGCAGTACTTC.

The V gene is TRBV28, the J gene TRBJ1-1; TRBD1 matches at 10 bases. Trimming took 4 bases from V and 6 from J; bases not matched to a gene: 8. From germline, CDR1 is MDHEN and CDR2 SYDVKM. The CDR3 consists of 15 residues. CDR3 nucleotide sequence: TGTGCCAGCAGTTCCCCGACAGGGGGCGACGCTGAAGCTTTCTTT. Protein product: CASSSPTGGDAEAFF.

The rearrangement uses TRBV28 and TRBJ2-1; D unresolved. The germline V and J ends were trimmed by 8 bases and 6 bases, with 23 bases remaining between them. Germline values: CDR1 MDHEN, CDR2 SYDVKM. The CDR3 is made up of 16 amino acids. In nucleotides, the CDR3 is TGTGCCAGCTCCCCCCCTGGCACCCATGCAGCCAATGAGCAGTTCTTC. Its translation is CASSPPGTHAANEQFF.

The chain carries TRBV24-1 and TRBJ2-1; 7 positions match TRBD2. CDR3 length: 16 residues. Germline-derived CDR1 and CDR2 are KGHDR and SFDVKD. Germline trimming cut 4 bases from V and 5 bases from J; bases unmatched to any gene: 10. CDR3 amino acids: CATSDPSGTTNNEQFF. CDR3 in DNA: TGTGCCACCAGTGACCCATCCGGGACTACTAACAATGAGCAGTTCTTC.